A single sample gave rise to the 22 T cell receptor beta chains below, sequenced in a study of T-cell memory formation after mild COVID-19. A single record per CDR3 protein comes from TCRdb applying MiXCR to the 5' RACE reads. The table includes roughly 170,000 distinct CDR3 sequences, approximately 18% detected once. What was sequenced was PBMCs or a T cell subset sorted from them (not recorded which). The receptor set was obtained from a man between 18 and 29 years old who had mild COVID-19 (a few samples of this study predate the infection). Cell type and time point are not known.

The CDR3, as DNA: TGTGCCACGGGACGGTGGGCTAGCAATCAGCCCCAGCATTTT. Translation gives CATGRWASNQPQHF. This rearrangement joins TRBV15 to TRBJ1-5, with TRBD1 as a possible D gene (5 bases). From germline, CDR1 is LNHNV and CDR2 YYDKDF (reference sequence). Trimming removed 9 bases at V and 0 bases at J, with 12 bases between. This CDR3 is 14 amino acids long. Full variable domain (outside the CDR3, taken from reference TRBV15 and TRBJ1-5): DAMVIQNPRYQVTQFGKPVTLSCSQTLNHNVMYWYQQKSSQAPKLLFHYYDKDFNNEADTPDNFQSRRPNTSFCFLDIRSPGLGDTAMYLCATGRWASNQPQHFGDGTRLSIL.

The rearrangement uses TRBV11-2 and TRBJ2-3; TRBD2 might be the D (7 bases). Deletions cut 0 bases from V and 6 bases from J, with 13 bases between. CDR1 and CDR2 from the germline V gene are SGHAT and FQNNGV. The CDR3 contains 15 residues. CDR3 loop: CASSLEWGGRDTQYF. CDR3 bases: TGTGCCAGCAGCTTAGAGTGGGGGGGCCGGGATACGCAGTATTTT.

The CDR3 loop reads CSVDRDYNEQFF. Here the CDR3 DNA reads TGCAGCGTAGACAGGGATTACAATGAGCAGTTCTTC. The rearrangement joins TRBV29-1 to TRBJ2-1; TRBD1 agrees at 7 bases. Trimming cost V 6 bases and J 4 bases; bases outside gene matches: 3. Germline V gene data show CDR1 as SQVTM and CDR2 as ANQGSEA. CDR3 length: 12 amino acids.

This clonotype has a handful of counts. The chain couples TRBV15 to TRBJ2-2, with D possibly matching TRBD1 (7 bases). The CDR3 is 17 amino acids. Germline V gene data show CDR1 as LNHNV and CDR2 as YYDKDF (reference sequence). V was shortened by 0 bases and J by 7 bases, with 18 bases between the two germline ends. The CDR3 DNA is TGTGCCACCAGCAGAGATGGCAGCAGGGGGGTGTACGGGGAGCTGTTTTTT. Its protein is CATSRDGSRGVYGELFF.

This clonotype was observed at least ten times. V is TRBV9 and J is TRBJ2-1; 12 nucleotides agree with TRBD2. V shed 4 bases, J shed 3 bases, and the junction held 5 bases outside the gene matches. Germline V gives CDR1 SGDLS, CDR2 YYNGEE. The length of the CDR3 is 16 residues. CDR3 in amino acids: CASSPGLAGIYNEQFF. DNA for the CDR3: TGTGCCAGCAGCCCCGGACTAGCGGGGATCTACAATGAGCAGTTCTTC.

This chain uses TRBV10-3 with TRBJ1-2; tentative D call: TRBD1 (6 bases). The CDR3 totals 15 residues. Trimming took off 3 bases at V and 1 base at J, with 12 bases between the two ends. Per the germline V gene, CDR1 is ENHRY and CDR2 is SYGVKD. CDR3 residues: CAISDQSRGNYGYTF. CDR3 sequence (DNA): TGTGCCATCAGTGACCAGTCCAGGGGTAACTATGGCTACACCTTC.

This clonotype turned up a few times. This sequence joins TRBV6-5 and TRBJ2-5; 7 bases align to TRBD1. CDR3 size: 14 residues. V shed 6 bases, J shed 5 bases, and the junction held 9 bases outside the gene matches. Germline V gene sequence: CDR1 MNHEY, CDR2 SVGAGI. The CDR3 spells CASRYRGGGETQYF. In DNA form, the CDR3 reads TGTGCCAGCAGGTACAGGGGCGGCGGGGAGACCCAGTACTTC.

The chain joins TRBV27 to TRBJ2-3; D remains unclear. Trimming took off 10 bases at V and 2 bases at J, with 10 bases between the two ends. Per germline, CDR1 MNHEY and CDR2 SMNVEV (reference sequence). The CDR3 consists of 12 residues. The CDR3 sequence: CATPHLTDTQYF. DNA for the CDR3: TGTGCCACCCCACACCTCACAGATACGCAGTATTTT.

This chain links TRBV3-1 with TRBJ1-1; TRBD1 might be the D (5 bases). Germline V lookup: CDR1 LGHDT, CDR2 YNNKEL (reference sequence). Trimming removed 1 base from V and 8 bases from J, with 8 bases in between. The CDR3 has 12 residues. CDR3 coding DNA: TGTGCCAGCAGCCAAGCCAACAGGGAAGCTTTCTTT. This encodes CASSQANREAFF. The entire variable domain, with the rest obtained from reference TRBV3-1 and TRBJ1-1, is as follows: DTAVSQTPKYLVTQMGNDKSIKCEQNLGHDTMYWYKQDSKKFLKIMFSYNNKELIINETVPNRFSPKSPDKAHLNLHINSLELGDSAVYFCASSQANREAFFGQGTRLTVV.

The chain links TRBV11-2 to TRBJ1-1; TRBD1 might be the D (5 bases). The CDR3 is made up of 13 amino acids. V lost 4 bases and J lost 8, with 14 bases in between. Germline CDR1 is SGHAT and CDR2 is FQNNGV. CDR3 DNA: TGTGCCAGCAGCTCGTTCAGGGCTGTAGAAGCTTTCTTT. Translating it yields CASSSFRAVEAFF.

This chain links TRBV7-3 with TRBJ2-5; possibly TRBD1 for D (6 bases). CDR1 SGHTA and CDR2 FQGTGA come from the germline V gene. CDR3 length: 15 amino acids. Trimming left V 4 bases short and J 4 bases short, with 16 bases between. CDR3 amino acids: CASSSRAGAGETQYF. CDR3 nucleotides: TGTGCCAGCAGCTCCCGCGCAGGGGCCGGAGAGACCCAGTACTTC. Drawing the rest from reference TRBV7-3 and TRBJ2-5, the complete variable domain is GAGVSQTPSNKVTEKGKYVELRCDPISGHTALYWYRQSLGQGPEFLIYFQGTGAADDSGLPNDRFFAVRPEGSVSTLKIQRTERGDSAVYLCASSSRAGAGETQYFGPGTRLLVL.

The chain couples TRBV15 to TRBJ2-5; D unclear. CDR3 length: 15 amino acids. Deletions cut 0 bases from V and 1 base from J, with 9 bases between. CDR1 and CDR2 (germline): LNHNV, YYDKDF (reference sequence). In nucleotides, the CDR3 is TGTGCCACCAGCAGAGATGCGCAGTCCCAAGAGACCCAGTACTTC. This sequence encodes CATSRDAQSQETQYF.

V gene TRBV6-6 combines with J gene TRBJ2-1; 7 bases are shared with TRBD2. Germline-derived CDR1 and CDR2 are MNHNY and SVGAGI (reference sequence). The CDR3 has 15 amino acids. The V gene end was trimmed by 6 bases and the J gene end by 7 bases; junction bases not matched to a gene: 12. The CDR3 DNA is TGTGCCAGCAGCCTCGGGGGGACTCCGGGAAATGAGCAGTTCTTC. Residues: CASSLGGTPGNEQFF.

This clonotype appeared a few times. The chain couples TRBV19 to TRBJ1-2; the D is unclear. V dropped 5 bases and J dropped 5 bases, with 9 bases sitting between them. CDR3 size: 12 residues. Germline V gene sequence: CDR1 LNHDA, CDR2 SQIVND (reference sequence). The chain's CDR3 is CASSSTVYGYTF. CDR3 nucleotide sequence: TGTGCCAGTAGTTCCACAGTGTATGGCTACACCTTC.

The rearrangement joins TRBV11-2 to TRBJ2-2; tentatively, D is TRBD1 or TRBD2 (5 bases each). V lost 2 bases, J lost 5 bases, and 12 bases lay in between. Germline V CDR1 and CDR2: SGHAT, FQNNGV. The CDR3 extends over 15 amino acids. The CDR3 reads CASSLRPWGTGELFF. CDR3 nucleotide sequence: TGTGCCAGCAGCTTAAGACCTTGGGGGACCGGGGAGCTGTTTTTT.

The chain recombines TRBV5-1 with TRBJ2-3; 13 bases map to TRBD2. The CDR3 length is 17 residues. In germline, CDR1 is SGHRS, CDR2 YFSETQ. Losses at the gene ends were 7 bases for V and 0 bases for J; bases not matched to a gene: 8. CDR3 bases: TGCGCCAGCTCCCGACTAGCGGGGGGTCGTAGCACAGATACGCAGTATTTT. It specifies CASSRLAGGRSTDTQYF.

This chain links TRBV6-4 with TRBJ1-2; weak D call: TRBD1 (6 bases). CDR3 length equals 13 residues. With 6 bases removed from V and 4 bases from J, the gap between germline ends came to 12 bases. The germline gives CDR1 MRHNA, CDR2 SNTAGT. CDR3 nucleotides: TGTGCCAGCAGGGAGACAGGCAGCTATGGCTACACCTTC. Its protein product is CASRETGSYGYTF.

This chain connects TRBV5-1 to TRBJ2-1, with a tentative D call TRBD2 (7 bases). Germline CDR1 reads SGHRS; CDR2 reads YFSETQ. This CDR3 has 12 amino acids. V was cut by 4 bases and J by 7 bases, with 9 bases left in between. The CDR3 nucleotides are TGCGCCAGCAGCGAGGGGGGGAATGAGCAGTTCTTC. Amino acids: CASSEGGNEQFF.

The CDR3: CASSPGVGSGGVHEQFF. The CDR3 DNA follows: TGTGCCAGCAGCCCAGGAGTAGGTAGCGGGGGTGTTCATGAGCAGTTCTTC. The rearrangement joins TRBV7-2 to TRBJ2-1; 9 nucleotides match TRBD2. After removal of 5 bases from V and 8 bases from J, the junction contained 16 bases not matched to a gene. CDR1 and CDR2 (germline): SGHTA, FQGNSA. The CDR3 sequence is 17 residues long. Using reference TRBV7-2 and TRBJ2-1 for the parts outside the CDR3, the full variable domain is GAGVSQSPSNKVTEKGKDVELRCDPISGHTALYWYRQSLGQGLEFLIYFQGNSAPDKSGLPSDRFSAERTGGSVSTLTIQRTQQEDSAVYLCASSPGVGSGGVHEQFFGPGTRLTVL.

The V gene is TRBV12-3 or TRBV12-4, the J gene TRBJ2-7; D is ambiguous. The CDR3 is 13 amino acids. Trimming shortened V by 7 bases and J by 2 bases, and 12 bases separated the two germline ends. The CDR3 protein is CASIRAGTYEQYF. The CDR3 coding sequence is TGTGCCAGCATCCGGGCAGGTACCTACGAGCAGTACTTC.

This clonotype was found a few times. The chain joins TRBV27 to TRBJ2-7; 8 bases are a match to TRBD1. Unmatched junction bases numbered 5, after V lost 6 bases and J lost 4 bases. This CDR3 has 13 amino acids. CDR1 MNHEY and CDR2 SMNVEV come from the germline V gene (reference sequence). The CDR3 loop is CASRGTGTYEQYV. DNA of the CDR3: TGTGCCAGCAGAGGGACAGGTACATACGAGCAGTACGTC.

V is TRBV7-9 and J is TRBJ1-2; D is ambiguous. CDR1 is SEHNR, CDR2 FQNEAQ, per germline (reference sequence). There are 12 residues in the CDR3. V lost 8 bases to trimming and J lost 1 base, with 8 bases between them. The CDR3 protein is CASWGSNYGYTF. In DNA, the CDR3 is TGTGCCAGCTGGGGTAGTAACTATGGCTACACCTTC.